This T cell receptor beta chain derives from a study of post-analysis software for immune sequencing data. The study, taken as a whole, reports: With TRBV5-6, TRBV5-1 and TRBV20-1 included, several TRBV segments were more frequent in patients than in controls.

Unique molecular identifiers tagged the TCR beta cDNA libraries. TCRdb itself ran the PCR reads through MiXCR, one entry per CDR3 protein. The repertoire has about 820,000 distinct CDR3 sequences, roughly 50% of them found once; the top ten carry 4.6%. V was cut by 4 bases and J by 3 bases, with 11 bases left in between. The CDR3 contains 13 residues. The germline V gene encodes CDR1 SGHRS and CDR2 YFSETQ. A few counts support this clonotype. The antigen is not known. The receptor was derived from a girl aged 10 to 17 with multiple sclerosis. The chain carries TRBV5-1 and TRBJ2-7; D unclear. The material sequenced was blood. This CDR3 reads CASSTDGYYEQYF. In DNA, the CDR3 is TGCGCCAGCAGCACGGACGGATACTACGAGCAGTACTTC.